This passage covers 30 T cell receptor beta chains from one sample sequenced in a study of blood T cell repertoires in COVID-19. Data came from immunoSEQ multiplex PCR; TCRdb stores just in-frame clones and leaves some out. This table has roughly 200,000 clones, around four fifths appearing once. The sequenced material came from peripheral blood. The origin of the receptors is a woman of 80 years or more with COVID-19, enrolled during active disease.

The CDR3 protein is CASSDLRRDSGYTF. The DNA for the CDR3 is TGTGCCAGCAGCGACCTTCGACGGGACTCCGGCTACACCTTC. This chain connects TRBV9 to TRBJ1-2, with a tentative D call TRBD1 (5 bases). The germline CDR1 and CDR2 sequences are SGDLS and YYNGEE. The CDR3 is 14 amino acids. V was pared by 3 bases and J by 8 bases, with 17 bases between.

V is TRBV3-1 (or the pseudogene TRBV3-2) and J is TRBJ1-2; 7 positions match TRBD1. Germline loops: CDR1 LGHDT, CDR2 YNNKEL (reference sequence). The CDR3 runs 17 residues. J was trimmed by 4 bases and V by 0 bases; bases with no gene match: 11. Written as DNA, the CDR3 is TGTGCCAGCAGCCAAGAAATGACAGGGAGATTCCCCTATGGCTACACCTTC. Protein sequence: CASSQEMTGRFPYGYTF.

The chain has TRBV6-5 and TRBJ1-2; D call uncertain. Trimming shortened V by 0 bases and J by 4 bases, and 9 bases separated the two germline ends. Germline V gives CDR1 MNHEY, CDR2 SVGAGI. The length of the CDR3 is 14 residues. The CDR3 region is CASSYSARSYGYTF. For the CDR3, the DNA is TGTGCCAGCAGTTACTCCGCCAGGTCCTATGGCTACACCTTC.

The V call is TRBV5-4, the J call TRBJ2-1, with 10 bases that match TRBD2. CDR1 and CDR2 from the germline V gene are SGHNT and YYREEE (reference sequence). V lost 1 base to trimming and J lost 5 bases; unmatched junction nucleotides: 6. The CDR3 covers 16 residues. The CDR3 here is CASSLPGLAGDNEQFF. The CDR3 coding sequence is TGTGCCAGCAGCTTGCCGGGGCTAGCGGGGGACAATGAGCAGTTCTTC.

This clone showed up just a few times. The chain employs TRBV2 and TRBJ2-5; 9 nucleotides align to TRBD2. Germline V gene data show CDR1 as SNHLY and CDR2 as FYNNEI. V was clipped by 4 bases and J by 3 bases; unmatched bases: 6. The CDR3 has 15 amino acids. CDR3 DNA: TGTGCCAGCAGTGCGGGACTAGCCACCAAAGAGACCCAGTACTTC. Amino acids: CASSAGLATKETQYF.

The sample holds a few counts of this clone. The chain links TRBV7-2 to TRBJ2-5; 7 bases fit TRBD2. Per the germline V gene, CDR1 is SGHTA and CDR2 is FQGNSA. After removal of 0 bases from V and 1 base from J, the junction contained 5 bases not matched to a gene. This CDR3 spans 16 amino acids. The chain's CDR3 is CASSLARLAVQETQYF. The CDR3 DNA sequence: TGTGCCAGCAGCTTAGCTCGACTAGCAGTCCAAGAGACCCAGTACTTC.

Only a few counts were recorded for this clone. The chain combines TRBV5-6 with TRBJ1-5; D call uncertain. Trimming took 3 bases from V and 3 from J, leaving 10 bases between them. CDR3 size: 14 residues. Germline lookup yields CDR1 SGHDT and CDR2 YYEEEE. In nucleotides, the CDR3 is TGTGCCAGCAGCTCGTCCCGGGACAATCAGCCCCAGCATTTT. This gives the protein CASSSSRDNQPQHF.

This clone was observed a handful of times. The V gene is TRBV10-3, the J gene TRBJ2-2; weak D call: TRBD2 (6 bases). CDR1 is ENHRY and CDR2 is SYGVKD in the germline V gene. Trimming cost V 4 bases and J 4 bases, with 10 bases left between them. CDR3 length: 14 amino acids. CDR3 bases: TGTGCCATCAGTGGAGGAGGGTTCACCGGGGAGCTGTTTTTT. This codes for CAISGGGFTGELFF.

This chain uses TRBV3-1 (or the pseudogene TRBV3-2) with TRBJ1-1; 10 bases map to TRBD1. CDR3 size: 13 residues. J was trimmed by 6 bases and V by 4 bases; bases with no gene match: 2. Germline V gene data show CDR1 as LGHDT and CDR2 as YNNKEL (reference sequence). Here the CDR3 reads CASSRTGGAEAFF. The CDR3 region has the DNA TGTGCCAGCAGCCGGACAGGGGGGGCTGAAGCTTTCTTT.

The chain is built from TRBV11-2 and TRBJ2-2; D call uncertain. V lost 7 bases, J lost 5 bases, and 8 bases lay in between. Per the germline V gene, CDR1 is SGHAT and CDR2 is FQNNGV. The length of the CDR3 is 12 residues. The CDR3 DNA reads as TGTGCCAGCACCATTCAGACCGGGGAGCTGTTTTTT. Translation: CASTIQTGELFF.

The J gene is TRBJ2-4, the V gene TRBV21-1; the table names TRBD1, a call not compared with the DNA. TRBV21-1 is a listed pseudogene. There are 14 residues in the CDR3. The CDR3 spells CASTPGQETNIQYF. In nucleotides, the CDR3 is TGTGCCAGCACTCCGGGACAGGAGACTAACATTCAGTACTTC.

This sequence joins TRBV18 and TRBJ1-5; 8 positions agree with TRBD1. Trimming took 2 bases from V and 7 from J; bases not matched to a gene: 7. This CDR3 region has 15 residues. CDR1 is KGHSH and CDR2 is LQKENI in the germline V gene. The DNA for the CDR3 is TGTGCCAGCTCACCATATGACAGGGGAGACCAGCCCCAGCATTTT. Encoded protein: CASSPYDRGDQPQHF.

This rearrangement joins TRBV10-1 to TRBJ2-1; 9 bases fit TRBD1. Germline CDR1 reads WNHNN; CDR2 reads SYGVQD (reference sequence). The length of the CDR3 is 15 residues. J was trimmed by 5 bases and V by 6 bases; bases with no gene match: 8. In DNA form, the CDR3 reads TGCGCCAGCAGGGAGGGGGACAGGGAGGACAATGAGCAGTTCTTC. It encodes CASREGDREDNEQFF.

The chain has TRBV6-5 and TRBJ2-7, with 9 bases lining up with TRBD1. Germline V gene sequence: CDR1 MNHEY, CDR2 SVGAGI. CDR3 length: 13 residues. V lost 6 bases and J lost 2; bases outside the gene matches: 2. DNA of the CDR3: TGTGCCAGCAGGGGGACAGGGACCTACGAGCAGTACGTC. It translates to CASRGTGTYEQYV.

This clone was detected only once. V usage is TRBV6-5 and J usage is TRBJ1-3, with 8 bases that match TRBD1. V was pared by 6 bases and J by 0 bases, with 4 bases of the junction left unmatched. The CDR3 contains 15 residues. The germline CDR1 and CDR2 sequences are MNHEY and SVGAGI. The CDR3 loop reads CASSYGTGSGNTIYF. The CDR3 region has the DNA TGTGCCAGCAGCTATGGGACAGGCTCTGGAAACACCATATATTTT.

J is TRBJ1-3 and V is TRBV5-1; D is possibly TRBD1 (6 bases). The CDR3 is made up of 14 amino acids. CDR1 is SGHRS, CDR2 YFSETQ, per germline. V lost 4 bases and J lost 4, with 12 bases in between. CDR3 residues: CASSIGGDGNTIYF. DNA of the CDR3: TGCGCCAGCAGCATAGGGGGAGACGGAAACACCATATATTTT.

The J gene is TRBJ2-5, the V gene TRBV5-5, with TRBD2 matching 9 bases. Trimming at V came to 0 bases and at J to 4 bases, leaving 1 base not matched to a gene. CDR1 and CDR2 (germline): SGHKS, YYEKEE (reference sequence). This CDR3 is built from 14 residues. CDR3 region: CASSLVSGGETQYF. For the CDR3, the DNA is TGTGCCAGCAGCTTGGTTAGCGGGGGAGAGACCCAGTACTTC.

The V and J genes are TRBV30 and TRBJ1-4, with 9 bases lining up with TRBD1. From germline, CDR1 is GTSNPN and CDR2 SVGIG (reference sequence). V lost 5 bases to trimming and J lost 8 bases; unmatched junction nucleotides: 12. This CDR3 region has 15 residues. The CDR3 is CAWSLGQGNYEKLFF. DNA for the CDR3: TGTGCCTGGTCTTTGGGACAGGGAAACTACGAAAAACTGTTTTTT.

The rearrangement uses TRBV5-4 and TRBJ1-1; D unresolved. The germline V gene encodes CDR1 SGHNT and CDR2 YYREEE (reference sequence). V was cut by 7 bases and J by 0 bases, with 10 bases left in between. This CDR3 has 13 residues. The CDR3 bases are TGTGCCAGCCACGGAGTAATGAACACTGAAGCTTTCTTT. It codes for CASHGVMNTEAFF.

The gene calls are TRBV7-6 and TRBJ1-2; the match to TRBD1 covers 7 bases. Germline trimming cut 4 bases from V and 11 bases from J; bases unmatched to any gene: 4. Germline values: CDR1 SGHVS, CDR2 FNYEAQ. This CDR3 has 11 amino acids. DNA for the CDR3: TGTGCCAGCAGCTCGGGACAGCCATACACCTTC. It yields the protein CASSSGQPYTF.

The chain uses TRBV28 and TRBJ2-7, with 8 bases that match TRBD1. This CDR3 spans 14 amino acids. The trim removed 10 bases at V and 6 bases at J, leaving 14 bases unmatched. CDR1 and CDR2 from the germline V gene are MDHEN and SYDVKM. DNA for the CDR3: TGTGCCACCCGACCGCAGGGGGCTGTGGGCGAGCAGTACGTC. Amino acids: CATRPQGAVGEQYV.

V is TRBV6-5 and J is TRBJ2-2, with D unresolved. Germline CDR1 is MNHEY and CDR2 is SVGAGI. The CDR3 is 14 amino acids. V was pared by 6 bases and J by 1 base, with 9 bases between. As DNA, the CDR3 is TGTGCCAGCAGCCTCCGACAGAACACCGGGGAGCTGTTTTTT. Its translation: CASSLRQNTGELFF.

Note on this clone: At the DNA level, this CDR3 is encoded by other sequences in the same sample as well. The chain employs TRBV27 and TRBJ2-5, with 13 bases matching TRBD2. This CDR3 has 16 residues. Germline assignment: CDR1 MNHEY and CDR2 SMNVEV (reference sequence). The V gene end was trimmed by 5 bases and the J gene end by 5 bases; junction bases not matched to a gene: 8. CDR3 sequence reads: CASSPRLAGGGETQYF. The CDR3 DNA sequence: TGTGCCAGCAGTCCCCGACTAGCGGGGGGAGGGGAGACCCAGTACTTC.

The chain is built from TRBV9 and TRBJ2-1, with 13 positions matching TRBD2. J lost 3 bases, V lost 0 bases, and 6 bases had no gene match. The CDR3 has 18 residues. From germline, CDR1 is SGDLS and CDR2 YYNGEE. CDR3 sequence (DNA): TGTGCCAGCAGCGTAGCCCCCGGACTAGCGGGGGACTACAATGAGCAGTTCTTC. It is translated as CASSVAPGLAGDYNEQFF.

This clone has more than one count but fewer than ten. The chain has TRBV30 and TRBJ1-6; D is ambiguous. The CDR3 contains 15 residues. With 1 base removed from V and 2 bases from J, the gap between germline ends came to 9 bases. Germline V lookup: CDR1 GTSNPN, CDR2 SVGIG (reference sequence). The CDR3 bases are TGTGCCTGGAGTGGAGGAGGGACCTATAATTCACCCCTCCACTTT. Its protein is CAWSGGGTYNSPLHF.

There are a few counts of this clone. The V call is TRBV7-9, the J call TRBJ2-7; TRBD2 is a possible D gene (6 bases). CDR3 size: 13 residues. CDR1 is SEHNR and CDR2 is FQNEAQ in the germline V gene (reference sequence). Trimming shortened V by 5 bases and J by 7 bases, and 15 bases separated the two germline ends. The CDR3 protein is CASSIFGGEEQYF. The DNA for the CDR3 is TGTGCCAGCAGCATCTTCGGCGGGGAAGAGCAGTACTTC.

The V call is TRBV3-1 (or the pseudogene TRBV3-2), the J call TRBJ2-5, with 12 bases identical to TRBD2. Looked up from germline, CDR1 is LGHDT and CDR2 is YNNKEL (reference sequence). The CDR3 has 15 amino acids. After removal of 3 bases from V and 8 bases from J, the junction contained 7 bases not matched to a gene. CDR3 amino acids: CASSQGGLAGGTQYF. The CDR3 region has the DNA TGTGCCAGCAGCCAGGGGGGACTAGCGGGCGGCACCCAGTACTTC.

The chain couples TRBV30 to TRBJ1-1; D is possibly TRBD1 (6 bases). Trimming left V 3 bases short and J 5 bases short, with 13 bases between. This CDR3 comprises 13 residues. CDR1 and CDR2 from the germline V gene are GTSNPN and SVGIG (reference sequence). The CDR3: CAWSLRGGTEAFF. CDR3 coding DNA: TGTGCCTGGAGCCTCAGGGGTGGGACTGAAGCTTTCTTT.

The genes are TRBV28 and TRBJ1-1; TRBD1 matches 7 bases. V dropped 4 bases and J dropped 5; count of bases not matched to a gene: 4. Germline V gene data show CDR1 as MDHEN and CDR2 as SYDVKM. The CDR3 is made up of 13 amino acids. The DNA for the CDR3 is TGTGCCAGCAGTTCGCAGACAGGGACTGAAGCTTTCTTT. Its protein product is CASSSQTGTEAFF.

J is TRBJ2-3 and V is TRBV30; 12 nucleotides agree with TRBD2. The CDR3 is made up of 15 amino acids. With 0 bases clipped from V and 6 bases from J, the junction kept 4 bases outside the gene matches. The germline V gene encodes CDR1 GTSNPN and CDR2 SVGIG (reference sequence). The DNA of the CDR3 is TGTGCCTGGAGTGTACTAGCGGGGGGTTACGATACGCAGTATTTT. Its translation: CAWSVLAGGYDTQYF.